Below are 7 T cell receptor beta chains sequenced from a single sample in a study of blood T cell repertoires in COVID-19. Profiled with immunoSEQ multiplex PCR; TCRdb holds only in-frame clones, not every one. Among 140,000 to 150,000 clones, roughly 84% were seen once, and the ten largest hold about 2.8%. What was sequenced was peripheral blood. These receptors were taken from a human donor with acute or convalescent COVID-19. The donor label of this sample is uncertain.

The J gene is TRBJ1-4, the V gene TRBV28, with TRBD1 identical over 8 bases. Germline lookup yields CDR1 MDHEN and CDR2 SYDVKM. J was trimmed by 7 bases and V by 3 bases; bases with no gene match: 7. This CDR3 has 15 amino acids. The CDR3 coding sequence is TGTGCCAGCAGTTTCATGGGAACAGGGGGTGAAAAACTGTTTTTT. It is translated as CASSFMGTGGEKLFF.

This chain links TRBV2 with TRBJ2-7; 9 nucleotides align to TRBD2. The trim removed 7 bases at V and 5 bases at J, leaving 9 bases unmatched. Germline V lookup: CDR1 SNHLY, CDR2 FYNNEI. The CDR3 consists of 14 residues. CDR3 in amino acids: CASTDSGGVDEQYF. CDR3 in DNA: TGTGCCAGCACCGATAGCGGGGGAGTCGACGAGCAGTACTTC.

Only a few counts were recorded for this clone. The chain uses TRBV6-6 and TRBJ1-2, with D hard to call. Trimming stripped 11 bases from V and 4 bases from J, with 23 bases between. Germline lookup yields CDR1 MNHNY and CDR2 SVGAGI (reference sequence). CDR3 length: 15 amino acids. CDR3 sequence: CASSAQTGRGYGYTF. The CDR3 DNA sequence: TGTGCCTCTTCCGCCCAAACGGGTCGAGGCTATGGCTACACCTTC.

The chain has TRBV5-1 and TRBJ1-1; D may be TRBD1 (6 bases). The CDR3 is made up of 14 amino acids. Germline lookup yields CDR1 SGHRS and CDR2 YFSETQ. Trimming stripped 0 bases from V and 3 bases from J, with 9 bases between. The CDR3 DNA reads TGCGCCAGCAGCTTGGGACAGGAATACACTGAAGCTTTCTTT. Its translation is CASSLGQEYTEAFF.

The chain recombines TRBV7-8 with TRBJ1-5; TRBD1 matches at 7 bases. In germline, CDR1 is SGHVS, CDR2 FQNEAQ. The CDR3 is 14 residues long. J lost 4 bases, V lost 4 bases, and 4 bases had no gene match. The CDR3 sequence: CASSSTGPNQPQHF. CDR3 DNA: TGTGCCAGCAGCTCGACAGGGCCTAATCAGCCCCAGCATTTT.

This rearrangement joins TRBV5-1 to TRBJ2-7, with 7 bases lining up with TRBD2. Per germline, CDR1 SGHRS and CDR2 YFSETQ. V lost 4 bases, J lost 0 bases, and 7 bases stayed unmatched. This CDR3 has 15 residues. The CDR3 region is CASSPTSAGSYEQYF. CDR3 in DNA: TGCGCCAGCAGCCCCACTAGCGCAGGCTCCTACGAGCAGTACTTC.

The V gene is TRBV19, the J gene TRBJ2-3; TRBD2 aligns across 12 bases. CDR3 size: 17 residues. In germline, CDR1 is LNHDA, CDR2 SQIVND (reference sequence). V was clipped by 6 bases and J by 8 bases; unmatched bases: 15. CDR3 loop: CASRRLAGDRGAGTQYF. DNA of the CDR3: TGTGCCAGTAGGAGACTAGCGGGAGACAGAGGTGCTGGTACGCAGTATTTT.